A single T cell receptor (beta chain) is shown here with its context. The antigen remains undetermined. The V gene's germline CDR1 is MRHNA and CDR2 SNTAGT. The CDR3 spans 16 residues. V lost 3 bases, J lost 0 bases, and 9 bases lay in between. The sample is drawn from a study of shared clonotypes between healthy human individuals. Overall study context: Every donor yielded three CD4 naive, three CD4 memory, two CD8 naive and one CD8 memory plate.

Study-wide results and limits: Among the subsets, naive ones generally showed larger estimated richness than memory ones. Sharing across a few donors was seen in 5% to 5.5% of naive CD4 clonotypes.

Clones were sequenced by immunoSEQ multiplex PCR, and TCRdb holds only the in-frame ones, with some missing. The sample lists about 1.5 million clones, around 98% seen once, with about 0.4% in the top ten. Study donors comprised healthy, HIV-negative adults devoid of recent acute infection or vaccination. The sequenced sample consisted of naive CD4+ T cells sorted from blood. The subset here: CD45RA+ positively selected. The rearrangement uses TRBV6-4 and TRBJ2-6; D unclear. The TCR originated in a man younger than 40 in good health. CDR3: CASSDWGNSGANVLTF. Written as DNA, the CDR3 is TGTGCCAGCAGTGATTGGGGTAACTCTGGGGCCAACGTCCTGACTTTC.